Given below is one T cell receptor beta chain in context. At the DNA level, this CDR3 is encoded by other sequences in the same sample as well. Trimming shortened V by 3 bases and J by 3 bases, and 12 bases separated the two germline ends. CDR1 SGHTA and CDR2 FQGNSA come from the germline V gene. This CDR3 comprises 15 residues. This sample stems from a study of blood T cell repertoires in COVID-19. Study-level information: Spain, Italy and the United States supplied samples that represented acute and convalescent COVID-19. T cells, B-cell-depleted T cells, or PBMCs supplied cDNA or gDNA.

This table comes from immunoSEQ multiplex PCR, and its TCRdb copy is limited to in-frame clones, with some not included. The data contain roughly 300,000 clones, around 83% of them singletons. The TCR sequence derives from a woman aged 50 to 60 with acute or convalescent COVID-19. The sequenced sample consisted of peripheral blood. The chain links TRBV7-2 to TRBJ2-1; TRBD2 is a possible D gene (6 bases). The CDR3: CASSLGSGNYNEQFF. CDR3 in DNA: TGTGCCAGCAGCTTGGGTAGCGGAAACTACAATGAGCAGTTCTTC. Full variable domain (outside the CDR3, taken from reference TRBV7-2 and TRBJ2-1): GAGVSQSPSNKVTEKGKDVELRCDPISGHTALYWYRQSLGQGLEFLIYFQGNSAPDKSGLPSDRFSAERTGGSVSTLTIQRTQQEDSAVYLCASSLGSGNYNEQFFGPGTRLTVL.